Below are 22 T cell receptor beta chains sequenced from a single sample in a study of blood T cells in healthy people across ages. For the second PCR, which ran for roughly 6 to 12 cycles, a sample-barcoded 5' primer and a J-beta primer mix were used. MiXCR, run by TCRdb on the 5' RACE reads, gives a single entry per CDR3 protein. The sample lists over 700,000 distinct CDR3 sequences; more than 20% were seen once. These data were also reused for a study on T cells of mothers and their children.

Material for sequencing was blood. Receptor source: a boy younger than 18 in good health.

A few counts support this clonotype. This chain links TRBV5-1 with TRBJ1-5; perhaps TRBD1 as D (5 bases). Per germline, CDR1 SGHRS and CDR2 YFSETQ. Trimming took 0 bases from V and 0 from J, leaving 13 bases between them. This CDR3 contains 17 residues. This chain's CDR3 is CASSLGSGDVSNQPQHF. CDR3 coding DNA: TGCGCCAGCAGCTTGGGGTCGGGGGACGTTAGCAATCAGCCCCAGCATTTT.

CDR3 nucleotide sequence: TGTGCGGCTCAGGGGATTCGTACAGATACGCAGTATTTT. Translated: CAAQGIRTDTQYF. The chain joins TRBV6-6 to TRBJ2-3; possibly TRBD1 for D (6 bases). This CDR3 has 13 residues. Germline CDR1 is MNHNY and CDR2 is SVGAGI (reference sequence).

Only a few counts were recorded for this clonotype. The CDR3, as DNA: TGTGCCAGCAGCCCTCGTCCCAATAAGGAGACCCAGTACTTC. Translation gives CASSPRPNKETQYF. The chain joins TRBV7-8 to TRBJ2-5; D unclear. V lost 5 bases and J lost 5, with 15 bases in between. Germline loops: CDR1 SGHVS, CDR2 FQNEAQ. This CDR3 has 14 residues.

This clonotype has only a few counts. The CDR3 coding sequence is TGTGCCAGCAGCTTATCGCGGGGGGCCGTAGAGACCCAGTACTTC. As protein: CASSLSRGAVETQYF. This chain uses TRBV11-3 with TRBJ2-5; 8 bases map to TRBD2. Germline-derived CDR1 and CDR2 are SGHNT and YENEEA. This CDR3 is built from 15 residues. V trimming: 2 bases; J trimming: 4 bases; junction bases outside the gene matches: 6. Complete variable domain (other parts from reference TRBV11-3 and TRBJ2-5): EAGVVQSPRYKIIEKKQPVAFWCNPISGHNTLYWYLQNLGQGPELLIRYENEEAVDDSQLPKDRFSAERLKGVDSTLKIQPAELGDSAVYLCASSLSRGAVETQYFGPGTRLLVL.

This clonotype was picked up a small number of times. This chain links TRBV3-1 with TRBJ2-7; 16 positions match TRBD2. Trimming took 4 bases from V and 7 from J; bases not matched to a gene: 4. CDR1 LGHDT and CDR2 YNNKEL come from the germline V gene (reference sequence). There are 15 residues in the CDR3. The CDR3 reads CASSPAGLAGGEQYF. Here the CDR3 DNA reads TGTGCCAGCAGCCCTGCGGGACTAGCGGGAGGGGAGCAGTACTTC.

V and J are TRBV7-9 and TRBJ2-5; D may correspond to TRBD1 or TRBD2 (6 bases each). Per germline, CDR1 SEHNR and CDR2 FQNEAQ (reference sequence). CDR3 size: 16 residues. Deletions cut 5 bases from V and 1 base from J, with 17 bases between. DNA of the CDR3: TGTGCCAGCAGCCCCACGGGGGCGGAACTCCAAGAGACCCAGTACTTC. Its translation: CASSPTGAELQETQYF.

In DNA form, the CDR3 reads TGCGCCAGCAGCTTGGTGGCGGGCAACTCCTACAATGAGCAGTTCTTC. Its protein product is CASSLVAGNSYNEQFF. This rearrangement joins TRBV5-1 to TRBJ2-1; a weak D match, TRBD2 (5 bases). CDR1 is SGHRS, CDR2 YFSETQ, per germline. The CDR3 loop spans 16 amino acids. Trimming stripped 0 bases from V and 0 bases from J, with 10 bases between.

This clonotype has more than one count but fewer than ten. The V call is TRBV29-1, the J call TRBJ1-6; TRBD1 matches at 9 bases. V shed 0 bases, J shed 4 bases, and the junction held 10 bases outside the gene matches. The germline gives CDR1 SQVTM, CDR2 ANQGSEA. The CDR3 consists of 18 residues. The CDR3 DNA sequence: TGCAGCGTTGAAGAAGGGGGACAGGGTCTCCCTTATAATTCACCCCTCCACTTT. The encoded protein is CSVEEGGQGLPYNSPLHF.

This clonotype was detected a few times. The chain has TRBV5-1 and TRBJ2-6; no firm D call. The length of the CDR3 is 15 residues. CDR1 is SGHRS and CDR2 is YFSETQ in the germline V gene. The V end was cut by 0 bases, the J end by 0 bases, with 4 bases between. CDR3 nucleotide sequence: TGCGCCAGCAGCTTGGTGATCTCTGGGGCCAACGTCCTGACTTTC. As protein: CASSLVISGANVLTF.

This clonotype was picked up a small number of times. V gene TRBV19 combines with J gene TRBJ1-2; D is unclear. CDR1 and CDR2 from the germline V gene are LNHDA and SQIVND (reference sequence). This CDR3 region has 13 residues. Trimming removed 9 bases from V and 2 bases from J, with 13 bases in between. The CDR3 coding sequence is TGTGCCAGCAGCCGGGGAAACAACTATGGCTACACCTTC. Encoded protein: CASSRGNNYGYTF.

This clonotype was counted a few times. CDR3: CASSLGVGGYNEQFF. The CDR3 coding sequence is TGTGCCAGCAGCTTAGGGGTGGGGGGCTACAATGAGCAGTTCTTC. V is TRBV7-9 and J is TRBJ2-1, with TRBD2 as a possible D gene (6 bases). Deletions cut 1 base from V and 3 bases from J, with 10 bases between. The CDR3 runs 15 residues. The germline V gene has CDR1 SEHNR and CDR2 FQNEAQ (reference sequence).

This clonotype appeared a few times. This chain joins TRBV2 and TRBJ1-1; no reliable D call. Germline lookup yields CDR1 SNHLY and CDR2 FYNNEI. This CDR3 is built from 12 residues. V was trimmed by 8 bases and J by 0 bases, leaving 7 bases between them. The CDR3 sequence is CASGHMNTEAFF. The CDR3 DNA reads as TGTGCCAGCGGCCATATGAACACTGAAGCTTTCTTT. Variable domain in full (rest from reference TRBV2 and TRBJ1-1): EPEVTQTPSHQVTQMGQEVILRCVPISNHLYFYWYRQILGQKVEFLVSFYNNEISEKSEIFDDQFSVERPDGSNFTLKIRSTKLEDSAMYFCASGHMNTEAFFGQGTRLTVV.

The V gene is TRBV28, the J gene TRBJ2-3; no clear D gene. Germline CDR1 is MDHEN and CDR2 is SYDVKM. The CDR3 consists of 14 residues. With 5 bases removed from V and 3 bases from J, the gap between germline ends came to 12 bases. CDR3 bases: TGTGCCAGCAGTCCCCGACCCTCGACAGATACGCAGTATTTT. Amino acid sequence: CASSPRPSTDTQYF.

The chain carries TRBV20-1 and TRBJ2-5, with 11 bases matching TRBD2. V shed 5 bases, J shed 5 bases, and the junction held 7 bases outside the gene matches. This CDR3 region has 14 residues. CDR1 and CDR2 from the germline V gene are DFQATT and SNEGSKA (reference sequence). For the CDR3, the DNA is TGCAGTGCTCCAGTAGCGGGAGGGGGGGAGACCCAGTACTTC. It specifies CSAPVAGGGETQYF.

This clonotype was seen more than once but under ten times. V gene TRBV10-3 combines with J gene TRBJ1-1; 7 nucleotides match TRBD1. The CDR3 totals 13 residues. Germline CDR1 reads ENHRY; CDR2 reads SYGVKD. After removal of 10 bases from V and 2 bases from J, the junction contained 7 bases not matched to a gene. The chain's CDR3 is CATKDRVNTEAFF. The CDR3 nucleotides read TGTGCCACCAAAGACAGGGTCAACACTGAAGCTTTCTTT.

Concerning this clonotype itself: One end of the junction varies from germline; a read error may be responsible. This chain joins TRBV6-5 and TRBJ1-2; possibly TRBD1 for D (5 bases). The CDR3 loop spans 14 amino acids. In germline, CDR1 is MNHEY, CDR2 SVGAGI. The CDR3 loop reads CASSYGTANYGHTF. CDR3 DNA: TGTGCCAGCAGTTACGGGACTGCTAACTATGGCCACACCTTC.

This clonotype has only a few counts. V usage is TRBV4-3 and J usage is TRBJ2-5; 11 bases agree with TRBD2. CDR1 and CDR2 from the germline V gene are LGHNA and YSLEER. The ends lost 4 bases at V and 3 bases at J; junction bases unmatched: 1. The CDR3 is 14 residues long. The DNA for the CDR3 is TGCGCCAGCAGCCCTAGCGGGGGGAAAGAGACCCAGTACTTC. Translation: CASSPSGGKETQYF.

The chain carries TRBV27 and TRBJ1-2, with a tentative D call TRBD1 (5 bases). The germline V gene encodes CDR1 MNHEY and CDR2 SMNVEV (reference sequence). The CDR3 consists of 13 residues. V gave up 5 bases and J gave up 4 bases, with 11 bases separating them. The CDR3 loop is CASSLRGSYGYTF. The CDR3 nucleotides read TGTGCCAGCAGTCTAAGGGGATCCTATGGCTACACCTTC.

The V gene is TRBV28, the J gene TRBJ1-1, with TRBD1 as a possible D gene (5 bases). Germline V gene data show CDR1 as MDHEN and CDR2 as SYDVKM. The CDR3 extends over 16 amino acids. V was cut by 8 bases and J by 1 base, with 20 bases left in between. The CDR3 nucleotides read TGTGCCAGCGGACAATGGGCTGCTTTGGGGAACACTGAAGCTTTCTTT. Its translation is CASGQWAALGNTEAFF.

The rearrangement uses TRBV7-2 and TRBJ2-1, with TRBD2 matching 12 bases. CDR3 length equals 14 residues. CDR1 and CDR2 (germline): SGHTA, FQGNSA. With 5 bases clipped from V and 9 bases from J, the junction kept 5 bases outside the gene matches. CDR3 nucleotides: TGTGCCAGCAGCCGACTAGCGGGAGACGTTGAGCAGTTCTTC. This translates into CASSRLAGDVEQFF.

This chain joins TRBV7-2 and TRBJ2-2; a weak D match, TRBD1 (5 bases). V was cut by 8 bases and J by 2 bases, with 15 bases left in between. CDR1 and CDR2 (germline): SGHTA, FQGNSA. The CDR3 extends over 15 amino acids. Here the CDR3 reads CASQKKGANTGELFF. In DNA form, the CDR3 reads TGTGCCAGCCAAAAAAAAGGGGCAAACACCGGGGAGCTGTTTTTT.

Only a few counts were recorded for this clonotype. The gene calls are TRBV5-1 and TRBJ2-3; 13 bases line up with TRBD2. Germline V CDR1 and CDR2: SGHRS, YFSETQ. V lost 4 bases and J lost 2; bases outside the gene matches: 10. This CDR3 region has 18 residues. CDR3 amino acids: CASSLGLAGAISTDTQYF. In DNA, the CDR3 is TGCGCCAGCAGCCTCGGACTAGCGGGAGCCATCTCCACAGATACGCAGTATTTT.